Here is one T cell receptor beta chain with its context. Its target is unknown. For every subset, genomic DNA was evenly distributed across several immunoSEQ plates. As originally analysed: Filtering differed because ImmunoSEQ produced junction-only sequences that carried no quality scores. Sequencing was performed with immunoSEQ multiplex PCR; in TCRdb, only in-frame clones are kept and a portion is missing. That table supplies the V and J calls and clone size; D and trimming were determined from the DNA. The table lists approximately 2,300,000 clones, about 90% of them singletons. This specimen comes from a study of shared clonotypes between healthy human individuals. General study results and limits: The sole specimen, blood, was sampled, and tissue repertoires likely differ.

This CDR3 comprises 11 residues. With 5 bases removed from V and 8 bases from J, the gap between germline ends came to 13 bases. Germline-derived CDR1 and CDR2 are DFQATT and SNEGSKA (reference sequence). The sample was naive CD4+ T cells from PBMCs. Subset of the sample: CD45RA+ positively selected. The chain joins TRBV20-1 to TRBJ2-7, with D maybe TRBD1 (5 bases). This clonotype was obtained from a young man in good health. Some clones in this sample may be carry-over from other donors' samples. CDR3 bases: TGCAGTGCTTCCCCGACAGCGCAGCAGTACTTC. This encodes CSASPTAQQYF.